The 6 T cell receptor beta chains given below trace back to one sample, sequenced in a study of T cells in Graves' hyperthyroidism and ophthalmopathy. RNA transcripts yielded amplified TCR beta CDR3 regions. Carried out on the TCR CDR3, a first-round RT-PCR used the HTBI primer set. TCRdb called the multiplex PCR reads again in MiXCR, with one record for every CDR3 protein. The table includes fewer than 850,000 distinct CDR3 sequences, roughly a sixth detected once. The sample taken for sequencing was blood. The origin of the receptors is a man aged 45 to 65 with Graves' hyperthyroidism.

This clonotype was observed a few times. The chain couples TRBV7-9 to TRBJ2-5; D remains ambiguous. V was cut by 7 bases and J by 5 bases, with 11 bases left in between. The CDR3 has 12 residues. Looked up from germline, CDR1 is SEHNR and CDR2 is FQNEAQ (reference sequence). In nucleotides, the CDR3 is TGTGCCAGCAACAAGTGGCAGGAGACCCAGTACTTC. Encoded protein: CASNKWQETQYF.

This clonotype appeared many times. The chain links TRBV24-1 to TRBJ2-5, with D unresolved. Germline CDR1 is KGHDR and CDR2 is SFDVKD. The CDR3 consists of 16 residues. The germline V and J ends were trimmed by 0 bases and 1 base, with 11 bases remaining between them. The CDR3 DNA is TGTGCCACCAGTGATTTGATTTACGGGCGCCAAGAGACCCAGTACTTC. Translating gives CATSDLIYGRQETQYF.

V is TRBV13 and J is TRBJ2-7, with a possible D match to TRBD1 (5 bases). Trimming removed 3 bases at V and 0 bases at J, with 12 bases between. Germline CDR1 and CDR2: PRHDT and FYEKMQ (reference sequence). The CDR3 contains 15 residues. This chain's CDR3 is CASSFSGASSYEQYF. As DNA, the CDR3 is TGTGCCAGCAGCTTTTCTGGGGCTAGCTCCTACGAGCAGTACTTC.

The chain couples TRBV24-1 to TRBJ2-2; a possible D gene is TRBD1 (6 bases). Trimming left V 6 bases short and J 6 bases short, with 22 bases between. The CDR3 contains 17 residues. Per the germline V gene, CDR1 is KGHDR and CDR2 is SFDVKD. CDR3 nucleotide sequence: TGTGCCACCAGTCCAATAACGCTTCAGGGGAATCCCGGGGAGCTGTTTTTT. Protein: CATSPITLQGNPGELFF.

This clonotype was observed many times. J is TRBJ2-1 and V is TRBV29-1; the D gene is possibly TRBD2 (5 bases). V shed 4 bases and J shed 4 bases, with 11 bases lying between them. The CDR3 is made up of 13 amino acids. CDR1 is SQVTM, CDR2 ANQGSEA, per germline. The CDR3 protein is CSVGTPRYNEQFF. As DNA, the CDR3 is TGCAGCGTTGGGACTCCGCGGTACAATGAGCAGTTCTTC.

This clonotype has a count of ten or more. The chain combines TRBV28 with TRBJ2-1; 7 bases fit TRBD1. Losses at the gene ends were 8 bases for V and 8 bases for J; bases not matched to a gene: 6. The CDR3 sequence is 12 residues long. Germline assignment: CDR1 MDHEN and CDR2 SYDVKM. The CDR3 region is CASSNTGDEQFF. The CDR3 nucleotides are TGTGCCAGCTCCAATACAGGGGATGAGCAGTTCTTC.